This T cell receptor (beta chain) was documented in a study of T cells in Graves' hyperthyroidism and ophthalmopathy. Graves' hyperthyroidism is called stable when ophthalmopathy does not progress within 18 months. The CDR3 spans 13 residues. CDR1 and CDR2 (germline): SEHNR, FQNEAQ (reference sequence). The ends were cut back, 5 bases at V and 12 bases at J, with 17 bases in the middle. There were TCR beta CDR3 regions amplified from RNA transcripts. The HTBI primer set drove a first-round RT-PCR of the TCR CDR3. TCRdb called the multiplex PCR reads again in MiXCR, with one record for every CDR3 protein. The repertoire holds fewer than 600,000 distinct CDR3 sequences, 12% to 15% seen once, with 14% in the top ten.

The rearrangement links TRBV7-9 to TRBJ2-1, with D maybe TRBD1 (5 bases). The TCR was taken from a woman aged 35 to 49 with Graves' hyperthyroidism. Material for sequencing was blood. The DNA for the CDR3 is TGTGCCAGCAGCCCCGAACGACCAAGGGGGCAGTTCTTC. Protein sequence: CASSPERPRGQFF.